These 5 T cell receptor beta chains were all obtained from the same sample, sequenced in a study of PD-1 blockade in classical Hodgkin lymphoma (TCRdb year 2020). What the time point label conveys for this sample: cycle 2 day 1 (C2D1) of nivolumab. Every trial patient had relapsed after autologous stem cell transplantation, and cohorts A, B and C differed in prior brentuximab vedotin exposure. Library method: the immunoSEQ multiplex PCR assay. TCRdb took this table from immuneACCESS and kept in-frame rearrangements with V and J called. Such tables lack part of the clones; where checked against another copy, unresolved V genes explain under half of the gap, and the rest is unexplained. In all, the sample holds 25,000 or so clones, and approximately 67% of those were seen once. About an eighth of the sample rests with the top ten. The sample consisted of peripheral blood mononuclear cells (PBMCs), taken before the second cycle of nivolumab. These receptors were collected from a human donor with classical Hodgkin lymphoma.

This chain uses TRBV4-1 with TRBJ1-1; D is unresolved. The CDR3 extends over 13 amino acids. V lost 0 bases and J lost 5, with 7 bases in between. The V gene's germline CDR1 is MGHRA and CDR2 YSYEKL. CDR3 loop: CASSQDAGTEAFF. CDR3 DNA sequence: TGCGCCAGCAGCCAAGATGCGGGGACTGAAGCTTTCTTT.

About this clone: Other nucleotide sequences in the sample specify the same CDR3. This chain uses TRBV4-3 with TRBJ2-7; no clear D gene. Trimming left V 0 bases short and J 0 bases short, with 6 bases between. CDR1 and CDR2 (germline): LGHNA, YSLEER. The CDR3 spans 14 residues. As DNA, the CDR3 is TGCGCCAGCAGCCAAGATTCTACCTCCTACGAGCAGTACTTC. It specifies CASSQDSTSYEQYF.

In nucleotides, the CDR3 is TGTGCCAGCAGTTTCCTAGCGCTCGGCTACAATGAGCAGTTCTTC. Amino acids: CASSFLALGYNEQFF. The chain joins TRBV2 to TRBJ2-1; a weak D match, TRBD2 (6 bases). V was shortened by 5 bases and J by 3 bases, with 14 bases between the two germline ends. The CDR3 is made up of 15 amino acids. CDR1 is SNHLY and CDR2 is FYNNEI in the germline V gene.

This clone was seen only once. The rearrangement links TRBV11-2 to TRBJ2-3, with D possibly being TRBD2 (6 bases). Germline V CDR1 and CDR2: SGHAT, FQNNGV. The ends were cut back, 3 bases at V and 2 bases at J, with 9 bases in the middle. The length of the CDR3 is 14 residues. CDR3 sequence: CASSFGGYTDTQYF. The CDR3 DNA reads TGTGCCAGCAGCTTTGGGGGGTACACAGATACGCAGTATTTT.

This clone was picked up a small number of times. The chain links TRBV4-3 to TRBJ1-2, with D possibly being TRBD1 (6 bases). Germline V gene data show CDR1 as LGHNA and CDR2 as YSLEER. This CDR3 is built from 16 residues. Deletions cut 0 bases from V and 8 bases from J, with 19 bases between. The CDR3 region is CASSQDGTDPRGGYTF. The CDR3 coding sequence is TGCGCCAGCAGCCAAGATGGAACCGACCCCAGGGGCGGCTACACCTTC.